The 27 T cell receptor beta chains presented below share a single source sample, sequenced in a study of blood T cell repertoires in COVID-19. TCRdb keeps only in-frame clones here, not all; method: immunoSEQ multiplex PCR. The data hold 84,000 or so clones, with about four fifths observed a single time. Source material: peripheral blood. The receptors were sampled from a man between 65 and 85 years old with COVID-19, enrolled during active disease.

The CDR3 sequence is CASSPDRGLNTEAFF. The CDR3 DNA is TGTGCCAGCAGCCCCGACAGGGGGCTGAACACTGAAGCTTTCTTT. The J gene is TRBJ1-1, the V gene TRBV11-2; 10 bases are shared with TRBD1. The V segment lost 5 bases and the J segment 0 bases; nucleotides outside the gene matches: 3. The CDR3 loop spans 15 amino acids. Germline V lookup: CDR1 SGHAT, CDR2 FQNNGV.

The chain uses TRBV18 and TRBJ2-7, with 7 bases that match TRBD1. V shed 3 bases, J shed 2 bases, and the junction held 7 bases outside the gene matches. Germline V lookup: CDR1 KGHSH, CDR2 LQKENI. There are 15 residues in the CDR3. The CDR3 DNA sequence: TGTGCCAGCTCACCCCGGGACAGTAAAGCCTACGAGCAGTACTTC. Its protein product is CASSPRDSKAYEQYF.

The chain has TRBV5-6 and TRBJ1-1; 11 bases are shared with TRBD1. The CDR3 loop spans 15 amino acids. V dropped 4 bases and J dropped 4; count of bases not matched to a gene: 6. CDR1 and CDR2 (germline): SGHDT, YYEEEE. CDR3 DNA: TGTGCCAGCAGCCCTGCCGGGACAGGGGGCACTGAAGCTTTCTTT. Encoded protein: CASSPAGTGGTEAFF.

The rearrangement joins TRBV5-1 to TRBJ1-3, with 10 bases that match TRBD1. Trimming removed 0 bases from V and 8 bases from J; junction bases left unmatched: 8. Per germline, CDR1 SGHRS and CDR2 YFSETQ. The CDR3 spans 16 residues. The CDR3, as DNA: TGCGCCAGCAGCTTGGCCCTCCGGGACAGGGGACACACCATATATTTT. Protein sequence: CASSLALRDRGHTIYF. The full variable domain, in which reference TRBV5-1 and TRBJ1-3 provide the parts outside the CDR3, is KAGVTQTPRYLIKTRGQQVTLSCSPISGHRSVSWYQQTPGQGLQFLFEYFSETQRNKGNFPGRFSGRQFSNSRSEMNVSTLELGDSALYLCASSLALRDRGHTIYFGEGSWLTVV.

The rearrangement joins TRBV7-6 to TRBJ1-5; 7 bases align to TRBD1. The ends lost 5 bases at V and 4 bases at J; junction bases unmatched: 8. The CDR3 runs 15 residues. The V gene's germline CDR1 is SGHVS and CDR2 FNYEAQ. The CDR3 is CASSQGVGRNQPQHF. Here the CDR3 DNA reads TGTGCCAGCAGCCAGGGGGTCGGCCGGAATCAGCCCCAGCATTTT.

The J gene is TRBJ2-1, the V gene TRBV7-3; D might be TRBD2 (7 bases). This CDR3 is 14 amino acids long. Germline V gene data show CDR1 as SGHTA and CDR2 as FQGTGA. V was pared by 5 bases and J by 8 bases, with 16 bases between. CDR3 sequence (DNA): TGTGCCAGCAGCAAATTTCGCGGGGGCGATGAGCAGTTCTTC. Its protein product is CASSKFRGGDEQFF. Complete variable domain (other parts from reference TRBV7-3 and TRBJ2-1): GAGVSQTPSNKVTEKGKYVELRCDPISGHTALYWYRQSLGQGPEFLIYFQGTGAADDSGLPNDRFFAVRPEGSVSTLKIQRTERGDSAVYLCASSKFRGGDEQFFGPGTRLTVL.

This chain connects TRBV14 to TRBJ2-7; 8 nucleotides agree with TRBD2. Trimming cost V 6 bases and J 0 bases; bases outside gene matches: 7. There are 15 residues in the CDR3. Germline CDR1 is SGHDN and CDR2 is FVKESK. The CDR3 region has the DNA TGTGCCAGCAGGCAACGGCGGGGGGACTCCTACGAGCAGTACTTC. As protein: CASRQRRGDSYEQYF.

The rearrangement joins TRBV7-9 to TRBJ1-2; D is ambiguous. The CDR3 sequence is 12 residues long. V was shortened by 3 bases and J by 7 bases, with 9 bases between the two germline ends. CDR1 and CDR2 from the germline V gene are SEHNR and FQNEAQ (reference sequence). CDR3 sequence: CASSFNVGGYTF. As DNA, the CDR3 is TGTGCCAGCAGCTTTAACGTCGGTGGCTACACCTTC.

The V gene is TRBV7-2, the J gene TRBJ2-3; tentatively, D is TRBD2 (6 bases). Germline V gene lookup returns CDR1 SGHTA and CDR2 FQGNSA. V was trimmed by 6 bases and J by 0 bases, leaving 19 bases between them. The CDR3 loop spans 17 amino acids. CDR3 loop: CASSPRSGSTSTDTQYF. The CDR3 nucleotides are TGTGCCAGCAGTCCAAGATCCGGGAGTACGAGCACAGATACGCAGTATTTT.

The V gene is TRBV5-8, the J gene TRBJ1-5; possibly TRBD1 for D (6 bases). The CDR3 covers 16 residues. The V end lost 7 bases, the J end lost 2 bases, and 19 bases lay between the germline ends. The germline V gene encodes CDR1 SGHTS and CDR2 YDEGEE. For the CDR3, the DNA is TGTGCCAGCTTGCGGAGGGGGGGCGCGGGCAATCAGCCCCAGCATTTT. Residues: CASLRRGGAGNQPQHF. Full variable domain (remainder filled in from reference TRBV5-8 and TRBJ1-5): EAGVTQSPTHLIKTRGQQATLRCSPISGHTSVYWYQQALGLGLQFLLWYDEGEERNRGNFPPRFSGRQFPNYSSELNVNALELEDSALYLCASLRRGGAGNQPQHFGDGTRLSIL.

V is TRBV28 and J is TRBJ1-2; the D gene is possibly TRBD1 (6 bases). V was clipped by 4 bases and J by 4 bases, with 16 bases between them. Germline V gives CDR1 MDHEN, CDR2 SYDVKM. CDR3 length: 15 amino acids. CDR3: CASSSRPGESYGYTF. CDR3 bases: TGTGCCAGCAGTTCTCGTCCAGGGGAGTCCTATGGCTACACCTTC.

This clone came up a few times. The chain carries TRBV5-5 and TRBJ1-4; 9 bases are a match to TRBD1. CDR3 length: 14 residues. V dropped 4 bases and J dropped 8; count of bases not matched to a gene: 6. Germline CDR1 reads SGHKS; CDR2 reads YYEKEE (reference sequence). In nucleotides, the CDR3 is TGTGCCAGCAGCGGGACAGGGCCTTACGAAAAACTGTTTTTT. It translates to CASSGTGPYEKLFF.

CDR3 protein: CASSLERQGAYTGELFF. The CDR3 DNA is TGTGCCAGCAGCTTAGAACGACAGGGGGCTTACACCGGGGAGCTGTTTTTT. The chain combines TRBV7-2 with TRBJ2-2; 10 nucleotides agree with TRBD1. Germline trimming cut 1 base from V and 3 bases from J; bases unmatched to any gene: 5. Germline CDR1 and CDR2: SGHTA and FQGNSA. This CDR3 contains 17 residues.

This chain links TRBV18 with TRBJ2-7; D is uncertain. V lost 3 bases and J 2 bases, leaving 14 bases between the germline ends. From germline, CDR1 is KGHSH and CDR2 LQKENI. This CDR3 contains 15 residues. CDR3 sequence: CASSPYTPDTYEQYF. The CDR3 region has the DNA TGTGCCAGCTCACCGTACACTCCCGACACCTACGAGCAGTACTTC.

J is TRBJ1-2 and V is TRBV29-1; 9 bases fit TRBD1. Germline V gene sequence: CDR1 SQVTM, CDR2 ANQGSEA. Trimming removed 4 bases from V and 1 base from J; junction bases left unmatched: 13. This CDR3 has 17 residues. The CDR3 sequence: CSVGYRDRVSFNYGYTF. CDR3 coding DNA: TGCAGCGTTGGGTACCGGGACAGGGTCTCCTTTAACTATGGCTACACCTTC.

CDR3 amino acids: CASGSGLLNTEAFF. The CDR3 DNA sequence: TGTGCTAGTGGCTCGGGACTGCTGAACACTGAAGCTTTCTTT. V is TRBV12-5 and J is TRBJ1-1; D is possibly TRBD1 (5 bases). The length of the CDR3 is 14 residues. The germline gives CDR1 LGHNT, CDR2 FRNRAP. V dropped 6 bases and J dropped 0 bases, with 11 bases sitting between them.

The chain recombines TRBV15 with TRBJ1-5; D is perhaps TRBD1 (5 bases). From germline, CDR1 is LNHNV and CDR2 YYDKDF (reference sequence). V shed 3 bases and J shed 2 bases, with 11 bases lying between them. This CDR3 has 15 residues. The CDR3 region is CATSSNGGGNQPQHF. The CDR3 DNA reads as TGTGCCACCAGCAGTAACGGGGGAGGCAATCAGCCCCAGCATTTT.

The chain carries TRBV19 and TRBJ1-5; D may be TRBD1 (5 bases). The CDR3 runs to 15 residues. The germline V and J ends were trimmed by 1 base and 6 bases, with 13 bases remaining between them. CDR1 LNHDA and CDR2 SQIVND come from the germline V gene (reference sequence). In DNA, the CDR3 is TGTGCCAGTAGTATAGTAAGGGGAGGAACTCAGCCCCAGCATTTT. The encoded protein is CASSIVRGGTQPQHF.

The chain links TRBV7-8 to TRBJ1-5; D is possibly TRBD1 (5 bases). This CDR3 is built from 15 residues. V shed 4 bases and J shed 0 bases, with 10 bases lying between them. Germline CDR1 and CDR2: SGHVS and FQNEAQ. The CDR3 protein is CASSYGDYSNQPQHF. The CDR3 DNA sequence: TGTGCCAGCAGCTATGGGGACTATAGCAATCAGCCCCAGCATTTT.

The rearrangement joins TRBV5-1 to TRBJ2-3; D is possibly TRBD2 (7 bases). V was pared by 3 bases and J by 0 bases, with 14 bases between. CDR1 is SGHRS and CDR2 is YFSETQ in the germline V gene. CDR3 length: 16 residues. The CDR3 loop is CASSWRGPESTDTQYF. The CDR3 DNA sequence: TGCGCCAGCAGCTGGCGGGGGCCTGAAAGCACAGATACGCAGTATTTT. The full variable domain, completed using reference TRBV5-1 and TRBJ2-3, is KAGVTQTPRYLIKTRGQQVTLSCSPISGHRSVSWYQQTPGQGLQFLFEYFSETQRNKGNFPGRFSGRQFSNSRSEMNVSTLELGDSALYLCASSWRGPESTDTQYFGPGTRLTVL.

The chain employs TRBV24-1 and TRBJ2-5; 7 positions match TRBD1. This CDR3 is 15 amino acids long. V trimming: 2 bases; J trimming: 5 bases; junction bases outside the gene matches: 7. The germline V gene encodes CDR1 KGHDR and CDR2 SFDVKD. CDR3 amino acids: CATSDSTGAGETQYF. For the CDR3, the DNA is TGTGCCACCAGTGATTCAACAGGGGCCGGGGAGACCCAGTACTTC.

V and J are TRBV29-1 and TRBJ2-1; tentative D call: TRBD2 (5 bases). Trimming left V 4 bases short and J 0 bases short, with 13 bases between. Germline-derived CDR1 and CDR2 are SQVTM and ANQGSEA. CDR3 length: 15 amino acids. DNA for the CDR3: TGCAGCGTTGTCCAAGCGGAGAGCTCCTACAATGAGCAGTTCTTC. This sequence encodes CSVVQAESSYNEQFF.

The rearrangement links TRBV7-8 to TRBJ2-5, with 11 bases lining up with TRBD2. Germline CDR1 reads SGHVS; CDR2 reads FQNEAQ. This CDR3 is 17 amino acids long. V lost 1 base to trimming and J lost 4 bases; unmatched junction nucleotides: 8. CDR3 region: CASSLGSGGATRETQYF. The DNA of the CDR3 is TGTGCCAGCAGCTTAGGTAGCGGGGGGGCCACAAGAGAGACCCAGTACTTC.

This clone was detected only once. V usage is TRBV5-4 and J usage is TRBJ1-1; 7 nucleotides line up with TRBD1. V was pared by 0 bases and J by 8 bases, with 10 bases of the junction left unmatched. This CDR3 comprises 15 residues. Germline V gene lookup returns CDR1 SGHNT and CDR2 YYREEE (reference sequence). CDR3 coding DNA: TGTGCCAGCAGCTTGGAGGGGCAGGGGGGAGCCGAAGCTTTCTTT. This sequence encodes CASSLEGQGGAEAFF.

This clone was recorded only once. The chain employs TRBV9 and TRBJ1-1; 10 bases map to TRBD1. CDR3 length equals 15 residues. The V gene end was trimmed by 3 bases and the J gene end by 4 bases; junction bases not matched to a gene: 6. The germline gives CDR1 SGDLS, CDR2 YYNGEE. This CDR3 is CASSGGQGWSTEAFF. The CDR3 nucleotides read TGTGCCAGCAGCGGGGGACAGGGGTGGAGCACTGAAGCTTTCTTT.

The V and J genes are TRBV28 and TRBJ2-2, with 9 bases that match TRBD1. Germline values: CDR1 MDHEN, CDR2 SYDVKM. This CDR3 is 17 amino acids long. The J segment lost 4 bases and the V segment lost 3 bases, leaving 9 bases of the junction unmatched. CDR3 protein: CASSLQPGQGGTGELFF. In nucleotides, the CDR3 is TGTGCCAGCAGTTTGCAGCCGGGACAGGGCGGCACCGGGGAGCTGTTTTTT.

The chain has TRBV11-3 and TRBJ2-2; the D gene is possibly TRBD1 (6 bases). Trimming stripped 5 bases from V and 2 bases from J, with 24 bases between. Germline V gene lookup returns CDR1 SGHNT and CDR2 YENEEA. The CDR3 has 19 residues. In nucleotides, the CDR3 is TGTGCCAGCAGCCCCCGTCACACGCGAACAGGGTTCAACACCGGGGAGCTGTTTTTT. It translates to CASSPRHTRTGFNTGELFF.